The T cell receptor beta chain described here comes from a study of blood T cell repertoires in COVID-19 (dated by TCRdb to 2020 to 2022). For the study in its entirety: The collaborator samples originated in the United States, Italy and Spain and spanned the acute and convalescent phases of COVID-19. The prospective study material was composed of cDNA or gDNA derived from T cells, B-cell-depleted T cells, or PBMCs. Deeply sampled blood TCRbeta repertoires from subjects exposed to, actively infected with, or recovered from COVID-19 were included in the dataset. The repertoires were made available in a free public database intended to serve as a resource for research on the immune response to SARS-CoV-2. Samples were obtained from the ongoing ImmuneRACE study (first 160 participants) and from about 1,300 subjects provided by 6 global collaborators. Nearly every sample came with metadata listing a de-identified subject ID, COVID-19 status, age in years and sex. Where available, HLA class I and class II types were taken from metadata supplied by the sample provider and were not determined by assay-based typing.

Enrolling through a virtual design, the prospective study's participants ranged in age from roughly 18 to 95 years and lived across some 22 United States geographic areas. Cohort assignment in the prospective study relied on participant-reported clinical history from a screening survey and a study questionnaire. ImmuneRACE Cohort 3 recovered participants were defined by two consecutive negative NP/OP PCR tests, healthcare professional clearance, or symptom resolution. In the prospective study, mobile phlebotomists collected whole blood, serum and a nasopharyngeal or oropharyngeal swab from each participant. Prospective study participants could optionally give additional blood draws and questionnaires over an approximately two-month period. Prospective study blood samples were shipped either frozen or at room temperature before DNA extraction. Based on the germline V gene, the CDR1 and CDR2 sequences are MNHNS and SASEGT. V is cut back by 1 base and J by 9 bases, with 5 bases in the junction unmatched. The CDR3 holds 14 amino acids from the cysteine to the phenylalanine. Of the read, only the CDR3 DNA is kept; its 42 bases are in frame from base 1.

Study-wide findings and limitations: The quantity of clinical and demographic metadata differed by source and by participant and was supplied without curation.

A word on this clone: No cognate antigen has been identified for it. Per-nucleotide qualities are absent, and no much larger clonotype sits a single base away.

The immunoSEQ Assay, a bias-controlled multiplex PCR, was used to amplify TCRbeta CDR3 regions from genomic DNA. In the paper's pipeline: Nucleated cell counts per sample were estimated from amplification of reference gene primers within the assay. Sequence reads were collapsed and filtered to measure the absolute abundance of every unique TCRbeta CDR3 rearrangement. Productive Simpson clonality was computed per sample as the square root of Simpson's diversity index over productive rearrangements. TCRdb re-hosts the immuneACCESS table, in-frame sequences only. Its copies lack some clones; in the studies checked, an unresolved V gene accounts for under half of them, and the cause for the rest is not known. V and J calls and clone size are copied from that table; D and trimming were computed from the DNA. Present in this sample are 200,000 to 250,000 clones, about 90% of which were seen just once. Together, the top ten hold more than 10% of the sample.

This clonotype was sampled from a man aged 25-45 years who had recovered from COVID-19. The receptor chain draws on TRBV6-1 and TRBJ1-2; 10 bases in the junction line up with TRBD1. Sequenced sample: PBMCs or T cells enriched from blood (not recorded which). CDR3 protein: CASSEGGTGVRYTF. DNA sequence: TGTGCCAGCAGTGAAGGCGGGACAGGGGTTCGCTACACCTTC.